This entry lists 20 T cell receptor beta chains sequenced from one sample in a study of human T cells and chemical hapten exposure. The library attached unique molecular identifiers to individual cDNA molecules. TCRdb reanalysed the reads using MiXCR and keeps one entry per CDR3 protein. The sample comprises fewer than 150,000 distinct CDR3 sequences, 8% to 9.5% of which are singletons, and just over 1.4% rests with the top ten. It was from unfractionated whole blood that total RNA was extracted. Sample: whole blood. The receptors were sampled from a human donor in good health. Some clones in this sample may be carry-over from other donors' samples.

This clonotype turned up a few times. The chain carries TRBV27 and TRBJ2-4, with a tentative D call TRBD2 (7 bases). The CDR3 contains 16 residues. Between the trimmed V and J ends, which lost 3 bases and 1 base, there was a span of 13 bases. Looked up from germline, CDR1 is MNHEY and CDR2 is SMNVEV (reference sequence). In DNA, the CDR3 is TGTGCCAGCAGTTTCGGGGGGCCTGCTGCCAAAAACATTCAGTACTTC. Protein sequence: CASSFGGPAAKNIQYF.

The chain links TRBV27 to TRBJ2-1; 7 bases match TRBD2. Germline-derived CDR1 and CDR2 are MNHEY and SMNVEV (reference sequence). J was trimmed by 5 bases and V by 6 bases; bases with no gene match: 10. The CDR3 consists of 15 residues. CDR3 sequence reads: CASRGGRASDNEQFF. DNA of the CDR3: TGTGCCAGCAGGGGGGGGAGGGCCTCTGACAATGAGCAGTTCTTC.

This clonotype has a count of ten or more. The chain has TRBV6-4 and TRBJ2-1; 9 positions match TRBD2. The trim removed 2 bases at V and 7 bases at J, leaving 6 bases unmatched. The CDR3 sequence is 15 residues long. Germline values: CDR1 MRHNA, CDR2 SNTAGT. The CDR3: CASSDQAGGFNEQFF. The CDR3 DNA sequence: TGTGCCAGCAGTGACCAAGCGGGAGGTTTTAATGAGCAGTTCTTC.

This clonotype was seen repeatedly, ten times or more. The J gene is TRBJ1-1, the V gene TRBV5-1; no clear D. Germline V gene data show CDR1 as SGHRS and CDR2 as YFSETQ. The CDR3 totals 16 residues. V shed 4 bases and J shed 0 bases, with 16 bases lying between them. CDR3: CASSAADGTMNTEAFF. The CDR3 DNA follows: TGCGCCAGCAGCGCAGCGGACGGAACCATGAACACTGAAGCTTTCTTT.

This clonotype was observed at least ten times. The rearrangement joins TRBV20-1 to TRBJ2-3, with 8 nucleotides matching TRBD2. The CDR3 length is 15 residues. Losses at the gene ends were 3 bases for V and 4 bases for J; bases not matched to a gene: 9. The V gene's germline CDR1 is DFQATT and CDR2 SNEGSKA (reference sequence). CDR3 sequence: CSARSPGGPSDTQYF. DNA for the CDR3: TGCAGTGCTAGGTCGCCGGGAGGGCCATCAGATACGCAGTATTTT.

The sample holds many counts of this clonotype. The chain uses TRBV2 and TRBJ1-1; tentatively, D is TRBD1 (6 bases). CDR1 is SNHLY and CDR2 is FYNNEI in the germline V gene. This CDR3 is built from 14 residues. Trimming shortened V by 1 base and J by 6 bases, and 12 bases separated the two germline ends. The CDR3 DNA reads TGTGCCAGCAGTGAAGACAGGGCCCGGGCTGAAGCTTTCTTT. Protein sequence: CASSEDRARAEAFF.

The J gene is TRBJ1-2, the V gene TRBV14; D perhaps matches TRBD1 (6 bases). There are 16 residues in the CDR3. V was pared by 0 bases and J by 5 bases, with 16 bases between. Germline V gives CDR1 SGHDN, CDR2 FVKESK. The CDR3 DNA reads as TGTGCCAGCAGCCAAGATACCCGGGGGGCGGGATATGGCTACACCTTC. It encodes CASSQDTRGAGYGYTF.

This clonotype has more than one count but fewer than ten. The chain has TRBV6-1 and TRBJ2-3; D not resolved. The germline V and J ends were trimmed by 5 bases and 2 bases, with 14 bases remaining between them. The CDR3 contains 15 residues. The germline V gene encodes CDR1 MNHNS and CDR2 SASEGT. The CDR3 coding sequence is TGTGCCAGCAGTCCGAAGGAGCCACTCACAGATACGCAGTATTTT. Amino acids: CASSPKEPLTDTQYF.

There are many counts of this clonotype. The chain joins TRBV9 to TRBJ1-2; TRBD1 matches at 7 bases. Per germline, CDR1 SGDLS and CDR2 YYNGEE. The CDR3 contains 16 residues. Trimming took 0 bases from V and 3 from J; bases not matched to a gene: 8. CDR3 loop: CASSVDGKGAYYGYTF. The CDR3 bases are TGTGCCAGCAGCGTAGATGGGAAGGGGGCGTACTATGGCTACACCTTC.

The table lists this clonotype with many counts. In DNA, the CDR3 is TGTGCCAGCAGGATGACAGGGAACTATGGCTACACCTTC. Translated: CASRMTGNYGYTF. V usage is TRBV7-2 and J usage is TRBJ1-2; 7 nucleotides align to TRBD1. Unmatched junction bases numbered 3, after V lost 6 bases and J lost 2 bases. Germline-derived CDR1 and CDR2 are SGHTA and FQGNSA. This CDR3 contains 13 residues. The entire variable domain, with the rest obtained from reference TRBV7-2 and TRBJ1-2, is as follows: GAGVSQSPSNKVTEKGKDVELRCDPISGHTALYWYRQSLGQGLEFLIYFQGNSAPDKSGLPSDRFSAERTGGSVSTLTIQRTQQEDSAVYLCASRMTGNYGYTFGSGTRLTVV.

With respect to this clonotype: This may be a read error: a much more frequent sequence differs by one nucleotide. The rearrangement joins TRBV3-1 to TRBJ2-5; D uncertain. This CDR3 is 15 amino acids long. Germline-derived CDR1 and CDR2 are LGHDT and YNNKEL (reference sequence). CDR3 sequence (DNA): TGTGCCAGCAGCCAAGATCCCGGGCACGAAGAGACCCGGTACTTC. Translated, it gives CASSQDPGHEETRYF.

The chain carries TRBV7-6 and TRBJ2-6; D is ambiguous. Between the trimmed V and J ends, which lost 0 bases and 5 bases, there was a span of 11 bases. Germline-derived CDR1 and CDR2 are SGHVS and FNYEAQ. CDR3 size: 16 residues. CDR3 coding DNA: TGTGCCAGCAGCTTAGCCGGAAACCGCTGGGCCAACGTCCTGACTTTC. Encoded protein: CASSLAGNRWANVLTF.

There are many counts of this clonotype. This chain joins TRBV20-1 and TRBJ1-1; D is ambiguous. V lost 1 base and J lost 0, with 12 bases in between. This CDR3 has 15 amino acids. Germline V gene sequence: CDR1 DFQATT, CDR2 SNEGSKA (reference sequence). CDR3 amino acids: CSARAGLRMNTEAFF. The CDR3 DNA is TGCAGTGCTAGAGCCGGGTTGCGTATGAACACTGAAGCTTTCTTT.

This rearrangement joins TRBV5-1 to TRBJ2-1; D gene ambiguous. CDR3 length: 13 amino acids. Trimming took 4 bases from V and 6 from J, leaving 11 bases between them. Per germline, CDR1 SGHRS and CDR2 YFSETQ. The CDR3 reads CASSIDSSNEQFF. The CDR3 nucleotides are TGCGCCAGCAGCATCGACTCTAGCAATGAGCAGTTCTTC.

The chain has TRBV7-9 and TRBJ1-1, with 7 bases fitting TRBD1. Germline trimming cut 5 bases from V and 5 bases from J; bases unmatched to any gene: 14. This CDR3 has 16 amino acids. Germline-derived CDR1 and CDR2 are SEHNR and FQNEAQ (reference sequence). CDR3 loop: CASSRPTTGPGTEAFF. CDR3 DNA sequence: TGTGCCAGCAGCCGCCCGACGACAGGGCCGGGGACTGAAGCTTTCTTT.

This clonotype was counted ten times or more. The chain has TRBV7-9 and TRBJ1-5, with 8 bases aligning to TRBD1. The germline V gene has CDR1 SEHNR and CDR2 FQNEAQ (reference sequence). This CDR3 has 16 amino acids. With V trimmed by 1 base and J by 1 base, 3 bases remained unmatched. CDR3 in DNA: TGTGCCAGCAGCTTAGACCGGGACAGGAGCAATCAGCCCCAGCATTTT. Protein product: CASSLDRDRSNQPQHF.

Many counts were recorded for this clonotype. The gene calls are TRBV2 and TRBJ2-3; 7 nucleotides agree with TRBD1. The CDR3 runs 14 residues. Germline CDR1 is SNHLY and CDR2 is FYNNEI. With 6 bases clipped from V and 4 bases from J, the junction kept 7 bases outside the gene matches. The CDR3 loop is CASREQGPSDTQYF. The CDR3 nucleotides are TGTGCCAGCAGGGAACAGGGGCCCTCAGATACGCAGTATTTT.

This clonotype was counted at least ten times. The genes are TRBV6-2 or TRBV6-3 and TRBJ1-2; no clear D. V was pared by 7 bases and J by 2 bases, with 20 bases between. This CDR3 comprises 16 residues. The germline V gene has CDR1 MNHEY and CDR2 SVGEGT. CDR3 in amino acids: CASTPYRADYNYGYTF. CDR3 bases: TGTGCCAGCACCCCTTACCGGGCAGATTACAACTATGGCTACACCTTC.

This clonotype has ten or more counts. The chain joins TRBV19 to TRBJ2-7; the D gene could be TRBD1 or TRBD2 (6 bases each). The CDR3 is made up of 16 amino acids. Germline V gene data show CDR1 as LNHDA and CDR2 as SQIVND (reference sequence). V was trimmed by 6 bases and J by 0 bases, leaving 18 bases between them. The CDR3 spells CASRISSGAYSYEQYF. The CDR3 nucleotides read TGTGCCAGTAGGATCAGCTCGGGGGCATACTCCTACGAGCAGTACTTC.

This clonotype was counted at least ten times. The chain joins TRBV18 to TRBJ2-5; D gene unclear. The CDR3 extends over 11 amino acids. CDR1 is KGHSH and CDR2 is LQKENI in the germline V gene. Trimming pared 5 bases from V and 3 bases from J, leaving 4 bases between. This CDR3 reads CASSFEETQYF. The CDR3 DNA reads TGTGCCAGCTCATTCGAAGAGACCCAGTACTTC.